These 22 T cell receptor beta chains share one sample of origin, sequenced in a study of cytomegalovirus exposure and HLA in healthy donors. PCR amplification relied on 60 Vbeta primers (plus 13 Jbeta primers). Produced via immunoSEQ multiplex PCR; TCRdb's table is partial and in-frame only. The table lists around 260,000 clones, 80% of them singletons, with roughly 0.3% in the top ten. Sequences were obtained from PBMCs. The receptors here all came from a girl aged 2-10 years in good health and CMV-seronegative.

In its sample, this clone was seen once. The chain joins TRBV6-5 to TRBJ1-4; TRBD1 aligns across 9 bases. Germline V gene data show CDR1 as MNHEY and CDR2 as SVGAGI. This CDR3 region has 15 residues. With 2 bases clipped from V and 8 bases from J, the junction kept 6 bases outside the gene matches. The CDR3 nucleotides read TGTGCCAGCAGTTACCACAGGACAGGGGTCGAAAAACTGTTTTTT. It is translated as CASSYHRTGVEKLFF.

The chain combines TRBV7-4 with TRBJ1-1; TRBD1 matches 9 bases. Germline lookup yields CDR1 SGHVT and CDR2 SQSDAQ. This CDR3 comprises 17 residues. V shed 5 bases, J shed 0 bases, and the junction held 10 bases outside the gene matches. CDR3 nucleotide sequence: TGTGCCAGCAGCGTCCCGGGACAGGGACTCATGAACACTGAAGCTTTCTTT. Encoded protein: CASSVPGQGLMNTEAFF.

The V and J genes are TRBV28 and TRBJ1-5, with 8 nucleotides matching TRBD1. Per the germline V gene, CDR1 is MDHEN and CDR2 is SYDVKM. With 6 bases clipped from V and 11 bases from J, the junction kept 18 bases outside the gene matches. The CDR3 spans 16 residues. The CDR3 region has the DNA TGTGCCAGCAGCCTAGGGCTCCAGGGGGCATTAGTGGCCCAGCATTTT. This gives the protein CASSLGLQGALVAQHF.

A few counts support this clone. V is TRBV5-1 and J is TRBJ2-3; 10 bases line up with TRBD2. The germline V gene encodes CDR1 SGHRS and CDR2 YFSETQ. There are 17 residues in the CDR3. The junction had 6 bases not matched to a gene; V was cut back by 0 bases and J by 2 bases. CDR3 in DNA: TGCGCCAGCAGCTTGGCCATCGGGACTAGCGTCACAGATACGCAGTATTTT. Translation gives CASSLAIGTSVTDTQYF.

This clone has a single count. The rearrangement joins TRBV27 to TRBJ2-3; 8 bases agree with TRBD2. V lost 7 bases, J lost 0 bases, and 15 bases stayed unmatched. Germline V gene sequence: CDR1 MNHEY, CDR2 SMNVEV (reference sequence). The CDR3 contains 18 residues. CDR3 protein: CASTYSGIGALSTDTQYF. The CDR3 bases are TGTGCCAGCACCTATAGCGGGATCGGAGCACTTAGCACAGATACGCAGTATTTT.

The rearrangement links TRBV7-3 to TRBJ1-1; tentatively, D is TRBD1 (6 bases). The length of the CDR3 is 13 residues. Between the trimmed V and J ends, which lost 6 bases and 9 bases, there was a span of 17 bases. Germline loops: CDR1 SGHTA, CDR2 FQGTGA. Written as DNA, the CDR3 is TGTGCCAGCAGTCTAGAAAATCAGGGGAAAGCTTTCTTT. Residues: CASSLENQGKAFF.

V is TRBV18 and J is TRBJ1-2; D not resolved. The germline V gene has CDR1 KGHSH and CDR2 LQKENI. The CDR3 is 15 amino acids. Trimming removed 2 bases at V and 3 bases at J, with 13 bases between. As DNA, the CDR3 is TGTGCCAGCTCACCAACTGGGGAGTCCCACTATGGCTACACCTTC. The encoded protein is CASSPTGESHYGYTF.

This rearrangement joins TRBV27 to TRBJ2-3; D perhaps matches TRBD1 (6 bases). In germline, CDR1 is MNHEY, CDR2 SMNVEV (reference sequence). The CDR3 length is 16 residues. The V end was cut by 3 bases, the J end by 3 bases, with 16 bases between. CDR3 DNA sequence: TGTGCCAGCAGTTTGGGTTTTGGGGGCGCGACAGATACGCAGTATTTT. This sequence encodes CASSLGFGGATDTQYF.

The gene calls are TRBV5-8 and TRBJ2-3, with D possibly TRBD1 on 6 matching bases. Looked up from germline, CDR1 is SGHTS and CDR2 is YDEGEE. V lost 4 bases and J 2 bases, leaving 11 bases between the germline ends. This CDR3 has 14 amino acids. The CDR3 nucleotides read TGTGCCAGCAGCCCGGGACAACTCACAGATACGCAGTATTTT. Residues: CASSPGQLTDTQYF.

The CDR3 spells CSAFGGYEQYF. The CDR3 DNA is TGCAGTGCCTTCGGCGGCTACGAGCAGTACTTC. The rearrangement joins TRBV20-1 to TRBJ2-7; D gene ambiguous. CDR1 and CDR2 from the germline V gene are DFQATT and SNEGSKA (reference sequence). This CDR3 contains 11 residues. V was clipped by 6 bases and J by 3 bases, with 9 bases between them.

V is TRBV19 and J is TRBJ2-6; D remains unclear. The CDR3 length is 17 residues. Per the germline V gene, CDR1 is LNHDA and CDR2 is SQIVND (reference sequence). V lost 0 bases, J lost 1 base, and 10 bases lay in between. CDR3 amino acids: CASSIDLMRSGANVLTF. CDR3 nucleotide sequence: TGTGCCAGTAGTATAGATCTCATGCGTTCTGGGGCCAACGTCCTGACTTTC.

The CDR3, as DNA: TGTGCCATCGGGGAAAGAGCGGGAGTAGGCCATGAGCAGTTCTTC. It encodes CAIGERAGVGHEQFF. V usage is TRBV10-3 and J usage is TRBJ2-1; 8 nucleotides agree with TRBD2. CDR3 length: 15 residues. The ends lost 8 bases at V and 8 bases at J; junction bases unmatched: 14. Germline-derived CDR1 and CDR2 are ENHRY and SYGVKD.

The chain uses TRBV29-1 and TRBJ1-4; D unclear. The germline CDR1 and CDR2 sequences are SQVTM and ANQGSEA. The V and J ends lost 1 base and 4 bases respectively, with 4 bases between them. There are 12 residues in the CDR3. CDR3 region: CSVEGGNEKLFF. CDR3 in DNA: TGCAGCGTTGAAGGAGGTAATGAAAAACTGTTTTTT.

This clone was counted between two and nine times. The chain is built from TRBV29-1 and TRBJ2-7; 14 bases agree with TRBD2. Germline V gene sequence: CDR1 SQVTM, CDR2 ANQGSEA. The J segment lost 2 bases and the V segment lost 3 bases, leaving 6 bases of the junction unmatched. This CDR3 comprises 16 residues. CDR3: CSVETSGRASTYEQYF. CDR3 coding DNA: TGCAGCGTTGAGACTAGCGGGAGGGCCTCAACCTACGAGCAGTACTTC.

The V gene is TRBV27, the J gene TRBJ2-7; 12 nucleotides agree with TRBD2. The CDR3 totals 18 residues. With 2 bases clipped from V and 2 bases from J, the junction kept 10 bases outside the gene matches. Germline V gives CDR1 MNHEY, CDR2 SMNVEV (reference sequence). The CDR3 sequence is CASSLLAGGPGITYEQYF. The CDR3, as DNA: TGTGCCAGCAGTTTACTAGCGGGGGGGCCGGGGATCACCTACGAGCAGTACTTC.

The V call is TRBV6-6, the J call TRBJ1-1; 7 bases are shared with TRBD1. CDR3 length equals 15 residues. V gave up 6 bases and J gave up 0 bases; unmatched junction bases: 7. The germline gives CDR1 MNHNY, CDR2 SVGAGI (reference sequence). CDR3 region: CASSFKTGVNTEAFF. The CDR3, as DNA: TGTGCCAGCAGCTTTAAAACAGGGGTGAACACTGAAGCTTTCTTT.

The gene calls are TRBV5-5 and TRBJ2-7; D unclear. With 1 base removed from V and 6 bases from J, the gap between germline ends came to 8 bases. CDR1 and CDR2 from the germline V gene are SGHKS and YYEKEE (reference sequence). The CDR3 is 12 residues long. CDR3 sequence (DNA): TGTGCCAGCAGCTTGCCCCCGAGCGAGCAGTACTTC. The encoded protein is CASSLPPSEQYF.

The rearrangement links TRBV5-8 to TRBJ2-6; 7 nucleotides align to TRBD1. The CDR3 consists of 15 residues. J gave up 2 bases and V 3 bases, and 2 bases lay outside the gene matches. Germline V gene lookup returns CDR1 SGHTS and CDR2 YDEGEE. CDR3 amino acids: CASSSGGAGANVLTF. DNA for the CDR3: TGTGCCAGCAGCTCAGGGGGAGCTGGGGCCAACGTCCTGACTTTC.

The rearrangement joins TRBV18 to TRBJ2-7; D perhaps matches TRBD2 (5 bases). There are 13 residues in the CDR3. In germline, CDR1 is KGHSH, CDR2 LQKENI. Trimming cost V 3 bases and J 0 bases, with 6 bases left between them. The CDR3 region has the DNA TGTGCCAGCTCACCGGGAGACTCCTACGAGCAGTACTTC. It codes for CASSPGDSYEQYF.

V and J are TRBV7-6 and TRBJ2-7, with 8 bases fitting TRBD1. Trimming cost V 2 bases and J 9 bases; bases outside gene matches: 18. Germline V lookup: CDR1 SGHVS, CDR2 FNYEAQ. The CDR3 length is 17 residues. In nucleotides, the CDR3 is TGTGCCAGCAGCTTAAGTCGTCCGGGACAGGTTTTGATGGTGCAGTACTTC. Protein product: CASSLSRPGQVLMVQYF.

This clone was seen a handful of times. The chain is built from TRBV29-1 and TRBJ1-2; D is possibly TRBD1 (5 bases). V was shortened by 4 bases and J by 3 bases, with 9 bases between the two germline ends. CDR3 size: 12 residues. The V gene's germline CDR1 is SQVTM and CDR2 ANQGSEA. The CDR3 loop is CSVGGTDYGYTF. The CDR3 DNA sequence: TGCAGCGTTGGCGGGACGGACTATGGCTACACCTTC.

The chain links TRBV7-6 to TRBJ1-6; 7 bases align to TRBD1. Germline V gene lookup returns CDR1 SGHVS and CDR2 FNYEAQ. The CDR3 runs to 16 residues. The V segment lost 1 base and the J segment 10 bases; nucleotides outside the gene matches: 10. CDR3 sequence (DNA): TGTGCCAGCAGCTTAGGCGGAAGGGGGCGAGGATCACCCCTCCACTTT. As protein: CASSLGGRGRGSPLHF.